This TCR beta chain is drawn from a study of T cells in Graves' hyperthyroidism and ophthalmopathy. Across the whole study: Before treatment of any kind, peripheral blood was taken at initial diagnosis.

Study observations and caveats: A median 6.5 months before onset, the model predicted ophthalmopathy. The majority of expanded thyroid clonotypes above 0.001 also appeared in blood.

PBMCs were obtained from approximately 10 ml fresh peripheral blood. Germline CDR1 reads LNHDA; CDR2 reads SQIVND (reference sequence). The germline V and J ends were trimmed by 2 bases and 0 bases, with 7 bases remaining between them. The CDR3 is made up of 14 amino acids. This clonotype was counted only a few times. What it recognizes is unknown. It was RNA transcripts that yielded the amplified TCR beta CDR3 regions. RT-PCR in the first round (using the HTBI primer set) targeted the TCR CDR3. TCRdb used MiXCR to reprocess the multiplex PCR reads, holding one entry per CDR3 protein. There are approximately 320,000 distinct CDR3 sequences in the sample; approximately 16% occur only once, and 33% lies in the top ten.

This chain uses TRBV19 with TRBJ1-1; D unclear. This receptor was obtained from a man aged 25 to 40 with Graves' hyperthyroidism. The sequenced sample consisted of blood. Written as DNA, the CDR3 is TGTGCCAGTAGTATATCGAGCTTGAACACTGAAGCTTTCTTT. Translating gives CASSISSLNTEAFF. The entire variable domain, with the rest obtained from reference TRBV19 and TRBJ1-1, is as follows: DGGITQSPKYLFRKEGQNVTLSCEQNLNHDAMYWYRQDPGQGLRLIYYSQIVNDFQKGDIAEGYSVSREKKESFPLTVTSAQKNPTAFYLCASSISSLNTEAFFGQGTRLTVV.